These 9 T cell receptor beta chains came from one sample sequenced in a study of T cell responses to AZD1222 COVID-19 vaccine. Here immunoSEQ multiplex PCR was the method, and the copy in TCRdb shows in-frame clones only, minus some. This table has 200,000 to 250,000 clones, approximately 94% appearing once. Sequencing was performed on peripheral blood, taken 28 days after the second dose of the MenACWY control vaccine. The receptors come from an adult who received the MenACWY meningococcal vaccine as a control.

This chain uses TRBV28 with TRBJ2-5; D gene unclear. Germline lookup yields CDR1 MDHEN and CDR2 SYDVKM. Deletions cut 1 base from V and 5 bases from J, with 8 bases between. CDR3 length: 13 amino acids. This chain's CDR3 is CASSLSGVETQYF. The CDR3 bases are TGTGCCAGCAGTTTATCTGGGGTCGAGACCCAGTACTTC.

The chain joins TRBV19 to TRBJ2-7, with 10 bases matching TRBD2. Germline lookup yields CDR1 LNHDA and CDR2 SQIVND (reference sequence). The CDR3 contains 15 residues. The J segment lost 3 bases and the V segment lost 2 bases, leaving 4 bases of the junction unmatched. CDR3 protein: CASSISGGDFYEQYF. CDR3 nucleotide sequence: TGTGCCAGTAGTATAAGCGGGGGGGATTTCTACGAGCAGTACTTC.

This chain links TRBV5-1 with TRBJ2-2; 11 bases are shared with TRBD2. The CDR3 contains 16 residues. With 4 bases clipped from V and 6 bases from J, the junction kept 8 bases outside the gene matches. Germline lookup yields CDR1 SGHRS and CDR2 YFSETQ. CDR3 loop: CASSPQLAGASGELFF. The CDR3 DNA sequence: TGCGCCAGCAGCCCACAACTAGCGGGAGCTTCCGGGGAGCTGTTTTTT.

This clone showed up just once. The V and J genes are TRBV5-8 and TRBJ1-3; D might be TRBD1 (5 bases). Between the trimmed V and J ends, which lost 0 bases and 0 bases, there was a span of 10 bases. The germline V gene has CDR1 SGHTS and CDR2 YDEGEE. The length of the CDR3 is 16 residues. The CDR3 DNA reads TGTGCCAGCAGCTTGGGCGGGACTTTCTCTGGAAACACCATATATTTT. Its protein is CASSLGGTFSGNTIYF.

The rearrangement joins TRBV2 to TRBJ1-2, with D tentatively TRBD1 (6 bases). Per the germline V gene, CDR1 is SNHLY and CDR2 is FYNNEI. The V gene lost 7 bases and the J gene lost 4 bases, with 10 bases spanning the gap. This CDR3 is 12 amino acids long. In DNA form, the CDR3 reads TGTGCCAGCACCCCGGACAGCTATGGCTACACCTTC. This sequence encodes CASTPDSYGYTF.

V gene TRBV7-2 combines with J gene TRBJ2-7; TRBD1 matches at 8 bases. The V and J ends lost 3 bases and 4 bases, in that order; junction bases with no gene match: 5. This CDR3 region has 14 residues. CDR1 and CDR2 from the germline V gene are SGHTA and FQGNSA. The CDR3 DNA reads TGTGCCAGCAGCTTGGACAGGGTAGTATACGAGCAGTACTTC. Residues: CASSLDRVVYEQYF.

The CDR3 DNA follows: TGTGCCAGCAGCCAAGGTTTCGACTATGGCTACACCTTC. Residues: CASSQGFDYGYTF. The chain recombines TRBV3-1 (or the pseudogene TRBV3-2) with TRBJ1-2; D is undetermined. CDR3 length: 13 residues. The germline V and J ends were trimmed by 1 base and 3 bases, with 6 bases remaining between them. From germline, CDR1 is LGHDT and CDR2 YNNKEL (reference sequence).

V usage is TRBV28 and J usage is TRBJ1-1; no definite D call. V lost 7 bases to trimming and J lost 9 bases, with 9 bases between them. In germline, CDR1 is MDHEN, CDR2 SYDVKM. This CDR3 is 10 amino acids long. For the CDR3, the DNA is TGTGCCAGCATGGCACAAAAAGCTTTCTTT. Amino acid sequence: CASMAQKAFF.

The chain uses TRBV30 and TRBJ1-4; D is ambiguous. The CDR3 is 14 residues long. V was clipped by 5 bases and J by 7 bases, with 17 bases between them. Germline CDR1 and CDR2: GTSNPN and SVGIG (reference sequence). The DNA of the CDR3 is TGTGCCTGGGCCGACTCAATCCGAGGTGAAAAACTGTTTTTT. This translates into CAWADSIRGEKLFF.